The clone carrying this TCR beta chain has just one count. This sample stems from a study of blood T cell repertoires in COVID-19. Study details: Italy, Spain and the United States were the sources of the convalescent and acute COVID-19 samples. Sample material is recorded as cDNA or gDNA derived from T cells, B-cell-depleted T cells, or PBMCs.

Libraries were prepared by immunoSEQ multiplex PCR; TCRdb keeps only in-frame clonotypes and omits some of them. The sample records fewer than 350,000 clones, 85% being singletons. V gave up 1 base and J gave up 4 bases, with 10 bases separating them. The germline CDR1 and CDR2 sequences are SEHNR and FQNEAQ (reference sequence). The CDR3 totals 14 residues. What was sequenced was PBMCs or T cells enriched from blood (not recorded which). This clonotype was obtained from a woman in her 50s who had recovered from COVID-19. The chain couples TRBV7-9 to TRBJ1-2; no definite D call. The DNA for the CDR3 is TGTGCCAGCAGCTTAGTTGAGGTCCGCTATGGCTACACCTTC. Residues: CASSLVEVRYGYTF.